This entry lists 17 T cell receptor beta chains sequenced from one sample in a study of PD-L1 blockade in urothelial cancer. Clones were read by immunoSEQ multiplex PCR, and TCRdb kept only the in-frame ones, dropping some. The sample includes around 86,000 clones, 85% of them seen just once. The time point was: pretreatment peripheral blood. Sequenced here: PBMCs, sampled around atezolizumab (anti-PD-L1) treatment. The receptors come from a man in his forties with urothelial cancer.

The rearrangement uses TRBV14 and TRBJ2-6; D is undetermined. Trimming removed 6 bases at V and 4 bases at J, with 13 bases between. CDR1 is SGHDN, CDR2 FVKESK, per germline. The CDR3 consists of 15 residues. CDR3 nucleotide sequence: TGTGCCAGCAGGTCTCGTTTTTCGGGGGCCAACGTCCTGACTTTC. Its translation: CASRSRFSGANVLTF.

CDR3 in DNA: TGCGCCAGCAGCCAAGACGGGTTCGAGCAGTACTTC. Translated, it gives CASSQDGFEQYF. The V call is TRBV4-3, the J call TRBJ2-7; no clear D. The CDR3 extends over 12 amino acids. With 0 bases removed from V and 6 bases from J, the gap between germline ends came to 6 bases. Looked up from germline, CDR1 is LGHNA and CDR2 is YSLEER.

The chain recombines TRBV18 with TRBJ2-5; D might be TRBD1 (5 bases). This CDR3 spans 13 amino acids. The V end was cut by 3 bases, the J end by 3 bases, with 8 bases between. The V gene's germline CDR1 is KGHSH and CDR2 LQKENI. CDR3 in amino acids: CASSPAREETQYF. The CDR3 DNA is TGTGCCAGCTCACCTGCCAGGGAAGAGACCCAGTACTTC.

The gene calls are TRBV28 and TRBJ1-5; D might be TRBD1 (6 bases). V dropped 8 bases and J dropped 2 bases, with 16 bases sitting between them. CDR1 and CDR2 from the germline V gene are MDHEN and SYDVKM. The CDR3 is made up of 15 amino acids. This CDR3 is CASGGGRGRNQPQHF. DNA of the CDR3: TGTGCCAGCGGGGGGGGCAGGGGACGCAATCAGCCCCAGCATTTT.

This clone was counted only a few times. The rearrangement uses TRBV2 and TRBJ1-1; D is unresolved. Germline CDR1 reads SNHLY; CDR2 reads FYNNEI. The CDR3 spans 13 residues. Trimming left V 1 base short and J 0 bases short, with 3 bases between. As DNA, the CDR3 is TGTGCCAGCAGTGAAGTTATGAACACTGAAGCTTTCTTT. Residues: CASSEVMNTEAFF. The full variable domain, with the rest looked up from reference TRBV2 and TRBJ1-1, is EPEVTQTPSHQVTQMGQEVILRCVPISNHLYFYWYRQILGQKVEFLVSFYNNEISEKSEIFDDQFSVERPDGSNFTLKIRSTKLEDSAMYFCASSEVMNTEAFFGQGTRLTVV.

The chain joins TRBV30 to TRBJ2-5, with D possibly TRBD1 on 6 matching bases. The V end was cut by 2 bases, the J end by 2 bases, with 12 bases between. The V gene's germline CDR1 is GTSNPN and CDR2 SVGIG (reference sequence). This CDR3 spans 14 amino acids. The CDR3: CAWSFLRGQETQYF. CDR3 nucleotides: TGTGCCTGGAGTTTTCTTAGGGGGCAAGAGACCCAGTACTTC.

The chain has TRBV27 and TRBJ1-2; D gene uncertain. Trimming removed 2 bases from V and 8 bases from J, with 12 bases in between. The CDR3 has 13 residues. Looked up from germline, CDR1 is MNHEY and CDR2 is SMNVEV (reference sequence). CDR3 amino acids: CASSLQRFRGYTF. The CDR3 bases are TGTGCCAGCAGTTTACAAAGGTTCAGGGGCTACACCTTC.

The chain links TRBV14 to TRBJ1-2, with D possibly being TRBD1 (5 bases). This CDR3 has 13 amino acids. V gave up 4 bases and J gave up 7 bases, with 13 bases separating them. Germline V CDR1 and CDR2: SGHDN, FVKESK. The CDR3 loop reads CASSPFGRAGYTF. The CDR3 region has the DNA TGTGCCAGCAGCCCGTTTGGCAGGGCTGGCTACACCTTC.

The sample holds a few counts of this clone. The chain has TRBV28 and TRBJ2-7; D gene unclear. The germline V and J ends were trimmed by 5 bases and 4 bases, with 6 bases remaining between them. The germline gives CDR1 MDHEN, CDR2 SYDVKM. CDR3 length equals 11 residues. Here the CDR3 DNA reads TGTGCCAGCAGTCCCCTTTACGAGCAGTACTTC. It is translated as CASSPLYEQYF.

The genes are TRBV6-5 and TRBJ2-7; weak D call: TRBD2 (6 bases). V was shortened by 2 bases and J by 1 base, with 15 bases between the two germline ends. The germline gives CDR1 MNHEY, CDR2 SVGAGI. The CDR3 runs 16 residues. DNA of the CDR3: TGTGCCAGCAGTTACAGGGCGGTAGCGGCGTCCTACGAGCAGTACTTC. This encodes CASSYRAVAASYEQYF.

The chain couples TRBV4-1 to TRBJ2-1; 11 bases are a match to TRBD2. Germline values: CDR1 MGHRA, CDR2 YSYEKL. CDR3 size: 15 residues. Trimming took 2 bases from V and 10 from J; bases not matched to a gene: 7. CDR3 sequence (DNA): TGCGCCAGCAGCCAACCCGGGACTAGCGGAAACGAGCAGTTCTTC. Amino acids: CASSQPGTSGNEQFF.

This clone came up once. This chain connects TRBV7-2 to TRBJ2-3; TRBD1 is a possible D gene (6 bases). The V end lost 7 bases, the J end lost 6 bases, and 11 bases lay between the germline ends. CDR1 is SGHTA and CDR2 is FQGNSA in the germline V gene. The length of the CDR3 is 12 residues. In DNA, the CDR3 is TGTGCCAGCACCTCCAGGGGTGATACGCAGTATTTT. As protein: CASTSRGDTQYF. Full variable domain (remainder filled in from reference TRBV7-2 and TRBJ2-3): GAGVSQSPSNKVTEKGKDVELRCDPISGHTALYWYRQSLGQGLEFLIYFQGNSAPDKSGLPSDRFSAERTGGSVSTLTIQRTQQEDSAVYLCASTSRGDTQYFGPGTRLTVL.

There are a few counts of this clone. This rearrangement joins TRBV10-3 to TRBJ1-3, with a weak D call TRBD1 (5 bases). Trimming pared 7 bases from V and 4 bases from J, leaving 11 bases between. CDR3 size: 13 residues. In germline, CDR1 is ENHRY, CDR2 SYGVKD. The CDR3 DNA is TGTGCCATCAAGGGGACTCGGGGAAACACCATATATTTT. It translates to CAIKGTRGNTIYF.

The rearrangement links TRBV5-4 to TRBJ2-7; the match to TRBD2 covers 14 bases. The germline gives CDR1 SGHNT, CDR2 YYREEE (reference sequence). The V gene end was trimmed by 4 bases and the J gene end by 5 bases; junction bases not matched to a gene: 2. The CDR3 contains 14 residues. CDR3 nucleotide sequence: TGTGCCAGCAGCGAGGGACTAGCGGGAGACGAGCAGTACTTC. Its translation is CASSEGLAGDEQYF.

The gene calls are TRBV4-1 and TRBJ1-2; D is undetermined. Germline values: CDR1 MGHRA, CDR2 YSYEKL. The CDR3 length is 16 residues. Trimming left V 0 bases short and J 0 bases short, with 11 bases between. This CDR3 reads CASSQDEQRANYGYTF. The DNA of the CDR3 is TGCGCCAGCAGCCAAGATGAACAGAGAGCTAACTATGGCTACACCTTC.

The chain has TRBV6-1 and TRBJ1-5; the D gene is possibly TRBD1 (5 bases). This CDR3 is built from 13 residues. Germline V lookup: CDR1 MNHNS, CDR2 SASEGT. V was clipped by 4 bases and J by 4 bases, with 8 bases between them. The CDR3 DNA is TGTGCCAGCAGTGTCAGGGATAATCAGCCCCAGCATTTT. Protein product: CASSVRDNQPQHF.

The chain combines TRBV19 with TRBJ2-1; 10 positions agree with TRBD2. The germline V gene encodes CDR1 LNHDA and CDR2 SQIVND (reference sequence). The CDR3 consists of 16 residues. With 5 bases clipped from V and 4 bases from J, the junction kept 8 bases outside the gene matches. The CDR3 sequence is CASSLQWTSGYNEQFF. The CDR3 DNA reads as TGTGCCAGTAGTCTCCAGTGGACTAGCGGTTACAATGAGCAGTTCTTC.